This passage covers 12 T cell receptor beta chains from one sample sequenced in a study of Ad26.COV2.S vaccination and SARS-CoV-2 variants. Sample treatment: over 15 received Ad26.COV2.S at low or high dose, single or two shots; 5 received placebo; per-sample allocation not given. Sampling occurred on day 63 after the first vaccine or placebo injection. TCRdb keeps only in-frame clones here, not all; method: immunoSEQ multiplex PCR. The table records around 300,000 clones, 75% to 90% of them present only once. Specimen: peripheral blood, collected in a trial of Ad26.COV2.S vaccine versus placebo. All receptors come from a person between 18 and 59 years old who received the Ad26.COV2.S COVID-19 vaccine or a placebo.

This chain joins TRBV19 and TRBJ2-1; weak D call: TRBD1 (5 bases). The V gene's germline CDR1 is LNHDA and CDR2 SQIVND (reference sequence). Trimming removed 7 bases from V and 0 bases from J, with 13 bases in between. CDR3 length equals 15 residues. Written as DNA, the CDR3 is TGTGCCAGTACGTCTTTCGACAGCTCCTACAATGAGCAGTTCTTC. Protein: CASTSFDSSYNEQFF.

The chain uses TRBV5-3 and TRBJ2-3, with D possibly being TRBD1 (6 bases). TRBV5-3 is an ORF for which the function is uncertain. There are 15 residues in the CDR3. The ends were cut back, 4 bases at V and 2 bases at J, with 14 bases in the middle. CDR3 nucleotide sequence: TGTGCCAGAAGCCCGACAGGTACAGACACAGATACGCAGTATTTT. Its protein is CARSPTGTDTDTQYF.

This chain connects TRBV18 to TRBJ1-2, with 10 bases fitting TRBD1. This CDR3 has 16 residues. Germline CDR1 and CDR2: KGHSH and LQKENI. The V gene end was trimmed by 4 bases and the J gene end by 1 base; junction bases not matched to a gene: 6. This chain's CDR3 is CASSLDRGIYNYGYTF. CDR3 nucleotides: TGTGCCAGCTCACTGGACAGGGGGATTTATAACTATGGCTACACCTTC. Together with reference TRBV18 and TRBJ1-2, the CDR3 gives the full variable domain: NAGVMQNPRHLVRRRGQEARLRCSPMKGHSHVYWYRQLPEEGLKFMVYLQKENIIDESGMPKERFSAEFPKEGPSILRIQQVVRGDSAAYFCASSLDRGIYNYGYTFGSGTRLTVV.

The rearrangement links TRBV6-2 or TRBV6-3 to TRBJ2-3; 8 nucleotides match TRBD1. The length of the CDR3 is 14 residues. The germline V gene encodes CDR1 MNHEY and CDR2 SVGEGT. The V and J ends lost 6 bases and 1 base, in that order; junction bases with no gene match: 3. CDR3 amino acids: CASSLTGGTDTQYF. CDR3 sequence (DNA): TGTGCCAGCAGCCTGACAGGGGGCACAGATACGCAGTATTTT.

This chain uses TRBV6-5 with TRBJ2-7; a weak D match, TRBD2 (5 bases). Germline CDR1 MNHEY, CDR2 SVGAGI. V gave up 0 bases and J gave up 2 bases, with 11 bases separating them. The CDR3 is made up of 15 amino acids. The CDR3: CASSYSNRGTYEQYF. The CDR3 region has the DNA TGTGCCAGCAGTTACTCGAATCGGGGAACCTACGAGCAGTACTTC.

This chain connects TRBV5-4 to TRBJ1-2; D is unresolved. Germline V gene lookup returns CDR1 SGHNT and CDR2 YYREEE (reference sequence). The CDR3 totals 16 residues. With 2 bases removed from V and 2 bases from J, the gap between germline ends came to 16 bases. The CDR3 DNA reads as TGTGCCAGCAGCTTAAATCCTCCCGGGATCAACTATGGCTACACCTTC. This encodes CASSLNPPGINYGYTF.

The chain combines TRBV9 with TRBJ2-2, with 9 bases that match TRBD1. The CDR3 totals 16 residues. V was clipped by 5 bases and J by 6 bases; unmatched bases: 11. CDR1 SGDLS and CDR2 YYNGEE come from the germline V gene. In DNA form, the CDR3 reads TGTGCCAGCAGTTTATATTCCGGGACAGGGTCCGGGGAGCTGTTTTTT. Protein: CASSLYSGTGSGELFF.

This clone turned up a few times. The rearrangement uses TRBV7-9 and TRBJ2-7; possible D gene TRBD2, 6 bases. Trimming took 0 bases from V and 1 from J, leaving 16 bases between them. The CDR3 has 17 residues. Germline V gene data show CDR1 as SEHNR and CDR2 as FQNEAQ (reference sequence). CDR3 in DNA: TGTGCCAGCAGCTTAGCGATAGGAGGGCTACCGTCCTACGAGCAGTACTTC. The encoded protein is CASSLAIGGLPSYEQYF.

This clone appeared a few times. This sequence joins TRBV5-8 and TRBJ2-7; 8 nucleotides match TRBD2. With 4 bases clipped from V and 2 bases from J, the junction kept 8 bases outside the gene matches. The CDR3 is 15 residues long. The germline V gene encodes CDR1 SGHTS and CDR2 YDEGEE. The CDR3 sequence: CASSILAGLAYEQYF. The DNA for the CDR3 is TGTGCCAGCAGCATTCTAGCGGGCCTTGCCTACGAGCAGTACTTC.

V usage is TRBV29-1 and J usage is TRBJ2-7, with a weak D call TRBD2 (6 bases). The germline V and J ends were trimmed by 6 bases and 2 bases, with 20 bases remaining between them. Germline CDR1 and CDR2: SQVTM and ANQGSEA. The CDR3 extends over 15 amino acids. The CDR3 bases are TGCAGCGTCGCCGTCGGACTTGGGGAGGCCTACGAGCAGTACTTC. Protein product: CSVAVGLGEAYEQYF.

V usage is TRBV6-2 or TRBV6-3 and J usage is TRBJ2-7; 10 bases align to TRBD2. The V segment lost 5 bases and the J segment 4 bases; nucleotides outside the gene matches: 5. CDR1 MNHEY and CDR2 SVGEGT come from the germline V gene. The length of the CDR3 is 14 residues. CDR3 sequence: CASSLSGGPYEQYF. The CDR3 DNA is TGTGCCAGCAGTCTTAGCGGGGGGCCTTACGAGCAGTACTTC.

The gene calls are TRBV7-9 and TRBJ2-1; 7 bases agree with TRBD2. Germline-derived CDR1 and CDR2 are SEHNR and FQNEAQ (reference sequence). The CDR3 spans 15 residues. The junction had 7 bases not matched to a gene; V was cut back by 5 bases and J by 3 bases. In DNA form, the CDR3 reads TGTGCCAGCAGCGTCACTAGCGCGAGCTACAATGAGCAGTTCTTC. Translation: CASSVTSASYNEQFF.